A single T cell receptor beta chain is shown here with its context. The time point denotes: 2015-2016 season, 7 days after influenza vaccination. Between roughly 35 and 100 mL of blood was drawn per time point. This sample stems from a study of follicular helper T cells after annual influenza vaccination. Study as a whole: Blood was drawn on days 0, 7 and 28 after vaccination. For some subjects, blood spans the 2013-2014, 2014-2015 and 2015-2016 annual vaccinations.

Sequencing used immunoSEQ multiplex PCR; TCRdb keeps in-frame clones, though not all of them. The top ten hold under 4.5% of the sample, which has roughly 1,100 clones, 85% to 90% seen once. Trimming took 5 bases from V and 5 from J, leaving 15 bases between them. CDR3 length: 15 amino acids. The germline V gene has CDR1 KGHSH and CDR2 LQKENI. This clonotype originated in an adult who received the influenza vaccine. V usage is TRBV18 and J usage is TRBJ1-4; D may be TRBD1 (5 bases). The sample consisted of CXCR5+ CD38- circulating T follicular helper cells from blood, taken 7 days after influenza vaccination. As for subset: circulating Tfh, non-naive CD4+CXCR5+PD-1+ (ICOS+CD38+ or ICOS-CD38-). The CDR3 DNA follows: TGTGCCAGCTCAACCACCGGGGCAGAGAATGAAAAACTGTTTTTT. Its translation is CASSTTGAENEKLFF.